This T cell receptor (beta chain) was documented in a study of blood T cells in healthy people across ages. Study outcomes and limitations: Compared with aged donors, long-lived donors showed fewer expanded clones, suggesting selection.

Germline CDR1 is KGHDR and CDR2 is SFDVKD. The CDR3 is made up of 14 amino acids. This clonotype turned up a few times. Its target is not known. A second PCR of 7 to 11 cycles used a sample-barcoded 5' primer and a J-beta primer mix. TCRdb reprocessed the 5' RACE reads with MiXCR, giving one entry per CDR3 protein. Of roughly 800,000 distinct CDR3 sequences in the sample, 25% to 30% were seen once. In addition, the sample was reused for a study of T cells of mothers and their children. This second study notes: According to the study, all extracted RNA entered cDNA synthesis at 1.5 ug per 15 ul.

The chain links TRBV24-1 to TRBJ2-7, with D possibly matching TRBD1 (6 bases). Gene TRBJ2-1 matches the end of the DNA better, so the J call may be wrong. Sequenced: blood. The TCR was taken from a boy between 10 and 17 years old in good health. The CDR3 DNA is TGTGCCACCAGTGGTACCGACAGGAACAATGAGCAGTTCTTC. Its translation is CATSGTDRNNEQFF.